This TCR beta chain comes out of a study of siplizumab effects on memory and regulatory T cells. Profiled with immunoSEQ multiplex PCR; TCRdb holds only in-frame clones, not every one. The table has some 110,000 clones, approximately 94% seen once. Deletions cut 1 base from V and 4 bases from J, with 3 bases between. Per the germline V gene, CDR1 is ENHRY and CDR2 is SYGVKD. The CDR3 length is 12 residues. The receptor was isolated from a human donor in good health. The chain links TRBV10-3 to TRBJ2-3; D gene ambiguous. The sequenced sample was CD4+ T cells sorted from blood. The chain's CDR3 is CAISEFADTQYF. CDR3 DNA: TGTGCCATCAGTGAGTTCGCAGATACGCAGTATTTT.